Presented here are 7 T cell receptor beta chains from one specimen sequenced in a study of regulatory T cells in long-lasting Graves disease. TCR beta libraries were built with iRepertoire HTBI primers and Arm-PCR of CDR3 regions. From the multiplex PCR reads, TCRdb called clonotypes with MiXCR, one entry per CDR3 protein. The data contain approximately 400,000 distinct CDR3 sequences, roughly 24% of them singletons. Time point of the sample: persistent/refractory GD, antithyroid drugs over 5 years with positive TRAb. RNA isolated from PBMCs was used to make the TCR library. The material was peripheral blood mononuclear cells (PBMCs), obtained when the disease was refractory, from a patient treated with antithyroid drugs. The receptors originated from a woman in her thirties or forties with Graves disease.

The rearrangement uses TRBV28 and TRBJ2-2, with a possible D match to TRBD2 (6 bases). Per germline, CDR1 MDHEN and CDR2 SYDVKM. The CDR3 length is 16 residues. Trimming left V 7 bases short and J 5 bases short, with 20 bases between. As DNA, the CDR3 is TGTGCCAGCACGCCTTCATGGGGACTCGTGACCGGGGAGCTGTTTTTT. It is translated as CASTPSWGLVTGELFF.

The chain couples TRBV30 to TRBJ1-2, with D maybe TRBD1 (6 bases). The CDR3 sequence is 12 residues long. Germline CDR1 is GTSNPN and CDR2 is SVGIG (reference sequence). V was pared by 3 bases and J by 4 bases, with 9 bases between. In DNA, the CDR3 is TGTGCCTGGAGCGGACAGCCCTATGGCTACACCTTC. It translates to CAWSGQPYGYTF.

This clonotype was recorded many times. The rearrangement joins TRBV11-3 to TRBJ2-2; maybe TRBD2 (5 bases). This CDR3 is built from 14 residues. CDR1 and CDR2 (germline): SGHNT, YENEEA. The ends were cut back, 5 bases at V and 4 bases at J, with 11 bases in the middle. CDR3 nucleotides: TGTGCCAGCAGCCTACAAGGAGGCACCGGGGAGCTGTTTTTT. Translated, it gives CASSLQGGTGELFF.

This clonotype was observed a single time. Its ends do not fully match the called genes, so a read error is possible. J is TRBJ1-1 and V is TRBV29-1; a possible D gene is TRBD1 (5 bases). Germline V gives CDR1 SQVTM, CDR2 ANQGSEA. The CDR3 spans 13 residues. The chain's CDR3 is CSVAWGGNTKAFF. CDR3 DNA: TGCAGCGTTGCTTGGGGGGGAAACACTAAAGCTTTCTTT. Complete variable domain (other parts from reference TRBV29-1 and TRBJ1-1): SAVISQKPSRDICQRGTSLTIQCQVDSQVTMMFWYRQQPGQSLTLIATANQGSEATYESGFVIDKFPISRPNLTFSTLTVSNMSPEDSSIYLCSVAWGGNTKAFFGQGTRLTVV.

This clonotype was observed a few times. This sequence joins TRBV5-4 and TRBJ2-2; maybe TRBD1 (6 bases). This CDR3 is 11 amino acids long. The germline CDR1 and CDR2 sequences are SGHNT and YYREEE (reference sequence). The V end lost 0 bases, the J end lost 14 bases, and 8 bases lay between the germline ends. CDR3 in amino acids: CASSLGDNLFF. The CDR3 DNA follows: TGTGCCAGCAGCTTGGGGGACAACCTGTTTTTT.

The chain uses TRBV28 and TRBJ2-5; D uncertain. CDR1 and CDR2 (germline): MDHEN, SYDVKM. This CDR3 spans 14 amino acids. Trimming stripped 5 bases from V and 1 base from J, with 11 bases between. The DNA of the CDR3 is TGTGCCAGCAGTACCGGACCCCGCCAAGAGACCCAGTACTTC. This gives the protein CASSTGPRQETQYF.

This clonotype was found a few times. The CDR3 sequence: CASSYSYGSFTGELFF. CDR3 nucleotide sequence: TGTGCCAGTAGTTACAGTTATGGGTCATTCACCGGGGAGCTGTTTTTT. V is TRBV19 and J is TRBJ2-2, with D hard to call. The germline V gene has CDR1 LNHDA and CDR2 SQIVND (reference sequence). V was pared by 5 bases and J by 4 bases, with 17 bases between. This CDR3 has 16 residues.